This TCR beta chain was captured in a study of metastatic and nonmetastatic thyroid tumors. TCRdb re-called clones from the PCR reads using MiXCR. The data contain under 30,000 clones, 14% to 15% of them singletons. This clone showed up many times. CDR3 size: 15 residues. V lost 3 bases to trimming and J lost 6 bases; unmatched junction nucleotides: 5. CDR1 ENHRY and CDR2 SYGVKD come from the germline V gene. Thyroid surgery was preceded by no treatment in any patient. The rearrangement links TRBV10-3 to TRBJ2-1; 10 nucleotides align to TRBD2. The receptor was derived from a female donor with papillary thyroid cancer or a benign thyroid nodule (not recorded which). Some clones in this sample may be carry-over from other donors' samples. Sequences were obtained from blood. The CDR3 spells CAISDGAGGPNEQFF. CDR3 bases: TGTGCCATCAGTGACGGAGCGGGAGGGCCCAATGAGCAGTTCTTC.